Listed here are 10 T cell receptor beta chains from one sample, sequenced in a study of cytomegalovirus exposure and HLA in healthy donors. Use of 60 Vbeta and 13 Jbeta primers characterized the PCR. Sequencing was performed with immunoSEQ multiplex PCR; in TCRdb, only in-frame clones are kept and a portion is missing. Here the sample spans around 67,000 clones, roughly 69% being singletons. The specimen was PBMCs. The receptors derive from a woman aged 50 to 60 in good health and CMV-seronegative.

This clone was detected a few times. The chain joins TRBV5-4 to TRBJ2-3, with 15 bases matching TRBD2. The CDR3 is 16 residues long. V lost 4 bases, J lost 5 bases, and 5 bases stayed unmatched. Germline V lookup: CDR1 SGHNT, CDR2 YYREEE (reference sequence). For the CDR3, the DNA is TGTGCCAGCAGCACCGGACTAGCGGGAGGGATAGATACGCAGTATTTT. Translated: CASSTGLAGGIDTQYF. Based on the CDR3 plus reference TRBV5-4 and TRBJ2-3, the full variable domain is ETGVTQSPTHLIKTRGQQVTLRCSSQSGHNTVSWYQQALGQGPQFIFQYYREEENGRGNFPPRFSGLQFPNYSSELNVNALELDDSALYLCASSTGLAGGIDTQYFGPGTRLTVL.

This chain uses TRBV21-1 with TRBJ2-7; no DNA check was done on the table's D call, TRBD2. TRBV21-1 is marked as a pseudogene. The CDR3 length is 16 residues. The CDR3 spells CASSPAAGPSSYEQYF. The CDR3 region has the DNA TGTGCCAGCAGTCCCGCGGCGGGGCCAAGCTCCTACGAGCAGTACTTC.

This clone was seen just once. The CDR3 loop reads CAWSVGQSYGYTF. CDR3 in DNA: TGTGCCTGGAGTGTCGGACAGTCCTATGGCTACACCTTC. The chain has TRBV30 and TRBJ1-2; D is possibly TRBD1 (6 bases). This CDR3 is built from 13 residues. Trimming cost V 0 bases and J 4 bases, with 9 bases left between them. Germline loops: CDR1 GTSNPN, CDR2 SVGIG (reference sequence).

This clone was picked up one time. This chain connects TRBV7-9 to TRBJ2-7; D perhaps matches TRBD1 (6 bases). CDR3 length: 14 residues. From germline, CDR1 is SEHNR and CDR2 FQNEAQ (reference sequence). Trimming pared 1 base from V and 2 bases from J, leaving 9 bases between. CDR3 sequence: CASSLGAGAYEQYF. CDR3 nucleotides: TGTGCCAGCAGCTTAGGTGCAGGGGCCTACGAGCAGTACTTC.

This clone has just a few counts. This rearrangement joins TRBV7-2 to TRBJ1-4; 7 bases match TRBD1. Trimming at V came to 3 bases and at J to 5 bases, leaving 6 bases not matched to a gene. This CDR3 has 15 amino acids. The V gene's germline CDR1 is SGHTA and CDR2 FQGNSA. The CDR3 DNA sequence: TGTGCCAGCAGCTTTCGACAGGGCCCAAATGAAAAACTGTTTTTT. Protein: CASSFRQGPNEKLFF.

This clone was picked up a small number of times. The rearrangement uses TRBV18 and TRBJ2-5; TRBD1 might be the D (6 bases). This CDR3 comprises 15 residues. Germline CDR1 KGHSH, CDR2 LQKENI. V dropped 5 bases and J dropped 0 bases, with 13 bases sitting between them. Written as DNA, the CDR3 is TGTGCCAGCTCAATTTCAGACAGGCACCAAGAGACCCAGTACTTC. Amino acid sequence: CASSISDRHQETQYF.

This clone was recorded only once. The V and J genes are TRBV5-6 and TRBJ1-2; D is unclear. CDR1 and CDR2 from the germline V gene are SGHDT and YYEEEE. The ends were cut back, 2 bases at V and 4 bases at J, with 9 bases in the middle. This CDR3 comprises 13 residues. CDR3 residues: CASSFLAGYGYTF. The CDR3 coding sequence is TGTGCCAGCAGCTTCTTGGCAGGCTATGGCTACACCTTC.

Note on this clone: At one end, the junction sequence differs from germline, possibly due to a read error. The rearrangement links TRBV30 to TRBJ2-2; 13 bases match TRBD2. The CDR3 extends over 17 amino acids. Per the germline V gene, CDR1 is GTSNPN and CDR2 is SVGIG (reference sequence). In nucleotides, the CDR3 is TGTGACTGGAGCGGCTCCTGGGGGACTAGCGGGAACGGGGAGCTGTTTTTT. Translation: CDWSGSWGTSGNGELFF.

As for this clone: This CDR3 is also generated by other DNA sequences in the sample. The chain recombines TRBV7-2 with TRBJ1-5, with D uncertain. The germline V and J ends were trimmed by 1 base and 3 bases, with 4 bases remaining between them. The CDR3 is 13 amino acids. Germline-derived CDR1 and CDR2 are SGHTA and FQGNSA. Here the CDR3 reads CASSLDYNQPQHF. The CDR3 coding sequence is TGTGCCAGCAGCTTAGATTACAATCAGCCCCAGCATTTT.

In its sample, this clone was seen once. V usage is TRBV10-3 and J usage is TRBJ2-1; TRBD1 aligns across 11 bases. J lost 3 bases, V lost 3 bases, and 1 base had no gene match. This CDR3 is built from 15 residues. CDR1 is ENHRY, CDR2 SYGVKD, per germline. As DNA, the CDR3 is TGTGCCATCAGTGAAGGGACAGGGGGCTACAATGAGCAGTTCTTC. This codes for CAISEGTGGYNEQFF.